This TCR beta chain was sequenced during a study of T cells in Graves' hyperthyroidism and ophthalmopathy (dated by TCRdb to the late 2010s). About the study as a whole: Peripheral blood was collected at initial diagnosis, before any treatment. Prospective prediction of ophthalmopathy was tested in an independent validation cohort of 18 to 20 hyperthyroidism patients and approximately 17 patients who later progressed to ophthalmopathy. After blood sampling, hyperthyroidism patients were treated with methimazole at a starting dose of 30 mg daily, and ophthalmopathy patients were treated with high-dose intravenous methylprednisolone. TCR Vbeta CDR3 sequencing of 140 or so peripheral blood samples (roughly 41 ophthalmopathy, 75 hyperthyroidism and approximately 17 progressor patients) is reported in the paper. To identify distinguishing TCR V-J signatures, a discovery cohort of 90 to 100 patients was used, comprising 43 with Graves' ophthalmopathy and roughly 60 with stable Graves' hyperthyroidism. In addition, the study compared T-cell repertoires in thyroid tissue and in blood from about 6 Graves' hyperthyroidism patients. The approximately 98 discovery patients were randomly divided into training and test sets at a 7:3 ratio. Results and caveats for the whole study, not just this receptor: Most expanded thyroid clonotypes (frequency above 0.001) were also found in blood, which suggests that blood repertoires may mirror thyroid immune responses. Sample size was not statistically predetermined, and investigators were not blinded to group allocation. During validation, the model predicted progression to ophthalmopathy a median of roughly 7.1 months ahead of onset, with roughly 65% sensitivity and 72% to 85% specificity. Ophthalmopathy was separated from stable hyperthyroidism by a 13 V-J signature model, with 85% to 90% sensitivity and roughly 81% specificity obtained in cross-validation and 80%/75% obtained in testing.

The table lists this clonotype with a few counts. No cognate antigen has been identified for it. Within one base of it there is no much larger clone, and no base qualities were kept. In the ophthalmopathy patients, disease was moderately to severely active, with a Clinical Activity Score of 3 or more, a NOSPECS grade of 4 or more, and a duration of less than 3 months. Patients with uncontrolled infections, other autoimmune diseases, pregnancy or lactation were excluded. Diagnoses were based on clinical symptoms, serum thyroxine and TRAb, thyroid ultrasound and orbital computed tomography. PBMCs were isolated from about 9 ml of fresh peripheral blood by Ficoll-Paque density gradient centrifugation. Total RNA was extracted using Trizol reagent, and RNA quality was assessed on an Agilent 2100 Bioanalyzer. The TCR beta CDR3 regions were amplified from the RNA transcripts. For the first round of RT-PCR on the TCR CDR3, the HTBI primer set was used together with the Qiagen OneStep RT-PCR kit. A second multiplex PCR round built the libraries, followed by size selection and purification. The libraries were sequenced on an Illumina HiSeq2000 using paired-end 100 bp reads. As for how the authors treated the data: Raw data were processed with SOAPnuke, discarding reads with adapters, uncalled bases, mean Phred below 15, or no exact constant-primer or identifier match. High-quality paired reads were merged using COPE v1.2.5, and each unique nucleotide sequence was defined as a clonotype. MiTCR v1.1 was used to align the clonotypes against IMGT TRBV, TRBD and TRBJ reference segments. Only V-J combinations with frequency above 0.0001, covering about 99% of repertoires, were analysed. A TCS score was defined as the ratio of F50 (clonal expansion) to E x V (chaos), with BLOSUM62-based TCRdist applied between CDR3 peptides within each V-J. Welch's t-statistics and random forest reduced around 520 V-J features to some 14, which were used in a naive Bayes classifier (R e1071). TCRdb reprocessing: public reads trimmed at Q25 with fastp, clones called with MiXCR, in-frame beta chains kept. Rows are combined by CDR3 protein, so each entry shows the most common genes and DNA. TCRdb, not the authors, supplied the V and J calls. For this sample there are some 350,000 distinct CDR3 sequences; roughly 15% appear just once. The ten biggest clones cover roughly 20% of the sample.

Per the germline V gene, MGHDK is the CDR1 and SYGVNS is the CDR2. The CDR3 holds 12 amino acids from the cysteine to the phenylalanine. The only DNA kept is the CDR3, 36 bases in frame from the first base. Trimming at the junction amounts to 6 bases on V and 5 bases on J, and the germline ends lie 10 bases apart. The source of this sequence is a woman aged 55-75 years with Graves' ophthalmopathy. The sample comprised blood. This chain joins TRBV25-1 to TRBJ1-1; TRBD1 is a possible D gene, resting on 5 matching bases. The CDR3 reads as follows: CASSLWGTEAFF. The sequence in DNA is TGTGCCAGCAGCCTCTGGGGGACTGAAGCTTTCTTT.